A single sample is the source of the 25 T cell receptor delta chains below, sequenced in a study of DNA immune sequencing with unique molecular identifiers. A 32-plex genomic DNA assay used primers for all 8 TRDV and 4 TRDJ genes. The library had 12-nucleotide UMIs introduced over roughly 3 barcoding cycles, then a second adapter PCR. TCRdb reprocessed the multiplex PCR reads using CATT. The sample gives around 730 delta-chain clones, about a sixth of which show up once; 65% to 85% is in the top ten. Sample: gamma-delta T cells from PBMCs. The source of these receptors is a human donor in good health.

This clone is categorized as large. The gene calls are TRDV2 and TRDJ1; 12 bases fit TRDD3. The CDR3 loop spans 19 amino acids. Per germline, CDR1 GEAIGNYY and CDR2 EKD. The V segment lost 0 bases and the J segment 0 bases; nucleotides outside the gene matches: 10. CDR3 in amino acids: CACDTVGDWGILYTDKLIF. In DNA, the CDR3 is TGTGCCTGTGACACCGTGGGGGACTGGGGGATACTGTACACCGATAAACTCATCTTT.

On this clone itself: This DNA's translation and the protein TCRdb lists, from a much larger clone, do not match at residue 4, likely due to a read error; the protein shown is translated from the DNA. Other nucleotide sequences from this sample produce the same CDR3. This chain uses TRDV3 with TRDJ1; D remains unclear. From germline, CDR1 is TVYSNPD and CDR2 GDNSRS (reference sequence). V lost 2 bases and J lost 3, with 22 bases in between. The CDR3 consists of 16 residues. The CDR3 nucleotides are TGTGCCTTTCTCGGCTTAGGCGGTGGGCTTGCCGATAAACTCATCTTT. Residues: CAFLGLGGGLADKLIF.

Concerning this clone itself: A single base is all that separates this from a far larger clone, so a read error is likely. Other DNA sequences of this sample code for an identical CDR3. The chain employs TRDV1 and TRDJ1; D may be TRDD3 (5 bases). No J gene is reported in TCRdb; it was inferred here by comparing the DNA with germline. V was shortened by 0 bases and J by 0 bases, with 35 bases between the two germline ends. The CDR3 is 24 residues long. Germline loops: CDR1 TSWWSYY, CDR2 QGS. CDR3 nucleotide sequence: TGTGCTCTTGGGGAACTGTCTAGAGGTCACCCGCTGGGTGATCGAGGAAGGTACACCGATAAACTCATCTTT. Encoded protein: CALGELSRGHPLGDRGRYTDKLIF.

The sample holds a few counts of this clone. TCRdb assigns this DNA the protein of a much larger clone, which departs from its translation at residue 7; this likely reflects a read error, and the protein shown comes from translating the DNA. Distinct nucleotide sequences in the sample also encode this CDR3. The chain couples TRDV2 to TRDJ1; D not resolved. The CDR3 contains 14 residues. The V and J ends lost 1 base and 9 bases respectively, with 17 bases between them. Germline assignment: CDR1 GEAIGNYY and CDR2 EKD. CDR3 sequence reads: CACDTVKVRRELIF. The CDR3 DNA sequence: TGTGCCTGTGACACTGTAAAGGTCAGGCGGGAACTCATCTTT.

Comment on this clone: A read error is the likely source, as a far larger clone sits one nucleotide away. Within the sample, other DNA sequences also encode this same CDR3. This chain links TRDV1 with TRDJ1, with 9 bases aligning to TRDD3. No J gene was available from TCRdb, and it was assigned here by a germline match of the DNA. V lost 5 bases, J lost 1 base, and 38 bases stayed unmatched. This CDR3 is 26 amino acids long. CDR1 TSWWSYY and CDR2 QGS come from the germline V gene. The CDR3 is CALGHGECLLLLATGGYKFSTDKLIF. CDR3 in DNA: TGTGCTCTTGGGCATGGAGAGTGCCTTCTTCTGCTAGCTACCGGGGGATACAAATTCTCCACCGATAAACTCATCTTT.

For this clone: A far larger clone differs by one base, so this is likely a read error. The sample carries other DNA sequences with the same CDR3. The chain combines TRDV2 with TRDJ1, with 8 bases matching TRDD3. Germline-derived CDR1 and CDR2 are GEAIGNYY and EKD. The CDR3 consists of 20 residues. DNA of the CDR3: TGCGCCTGTGACACGTTGACCGCTGGGGGACACGGAGGGTCCAACGAAAAACTCATCTTT. Translating gives CACDTLTAGGHGGSNEKLIF.

Points on this clone: This sequence may be a read error, since a much larger clone differs from it by one base. The chain couples TRDV2 to TRDJ1; TRDD3 might be the D (5 bases). Trimming removed 0 bases from V and 3 bases from J, with 19 bases in between. This CDR3 contains 17 residues. The germline gives CDR1 GEAIGNYY, CDR2 EKD. The CDR3 DNA reads TGTGCCTGTGACACCTCCCGGTCACGCGTGGGGTCCGATAAACTCATCTTT. This sequence encodes CACDTSRSRVGSDKLIF.

This clone has only a few counts. The TCRdb protein comes from a much larger clone and disagrees with this DNA's translation at residue 12, likely due to a read error; the protein given here is derived from the DNA. The rearrangement joins TRDV3 to TRDJ1; D gene uncertain. CDR1 TVYSNPD and CDR2 GDNSRS come from the germline V gene (reference sequence). The germline V and J ends were trimmed by 2 bases and 6 bases, with 25 bases remaining between them. The CDR3 totals 16 residues. This chain's CDR3 is CAFFGLGGGLAYKLIF. CDR3 nucleotides: TGTGCCTTTTTCGGCTTAGGCGGTGGGCTTGCCTATAAACTCATCTTT. Looking up the rest from reference TRDV3 and TRDJ1 gives the full variable domain: CDKVTQSSPDQTVASGSEVVLLCTYDTVYSNPDLFWYRIRPDYSFQFVFYGDNSRSEGADFTQGRFSVKHILTQKAFHLVISPVRTEDSATYYCAFFGLGGGLAYKLIFGKGTRVTVEP.

This clone was observed a few times. The chain joins TRDV1 to TRDJ1; D may be TRDD3 (5 bases). Because TCRdb records no J gene, it was assigned here through a match of the DNA to germline. The CDR3 has 24 amino acids. CDR1 is TSWWSYY and CDR2 is QGS in the germline V gene. Between the trimmed V and J ends, which lost 2 bases and 10 bases, there was a span of 47 bases. Here the CDR3 reads CALGERLPPLLTPPEVTWGARLIF. As DNA, the CDR3 is TGTGCTCTTGGGGAAAGACTCCCCCCCCTCCTCACACCCCCCGAGGTGACGTGGGGCGCCAGACTCATCTTT.

This clone has only a few counts. The genes are TRDV2 and TRDJ1, with TRDD3 matching 13 bases. J gave up 1 base and V 0 bases, and 7 bases lay outside the gene matches. This CDR3 has 18 residues. CDR1 is GEAIGNYY, CDR2 EKD, per germline. The CDR3 nucleotides are TGTGCCTGTGACACCCTGGTACTGGGGGATACGCGCACCGATAAACTCATCTTT. Its protein product is CACDTLVLGDTRTDKLIF.

To note about this clone: The protein given by TCRdb reflects a much larger clone and differs at residue 15 from this DNA's translation, likely from a read error; the protein shown is the DNA's translation. The chain is built from TRDV3 and TRDJ1, with TRDD3 identical over 10 bases. The germline V gene encodes CDR1 TVYSNPD and CDR2 GDNSRS (reference sequence). The CDR3 has 19 amino acids. Trimming at V came to 2 bases and at J to 5 bases, leaving 23 bases not matched to a gene. CDR3 sequence: CAFSGPMLSGGYALDKLIF. The CDR3 region has the DNA TGTGCCTTTTCGGGACCAATGCTCTCTGGGGGATATGCCCTGGATAAACTCATCTTT.

This clone was picked up a small number of times. This may be a read error: a much more frequent sequence differs by one nucleotide. The V call is TRDV2, the J call TRDJ3; tentatively, D is TRDD3 (6 bases). This CDR3 is 21 amino acids long. The V end lost 0 bases, the J end lost 0 bases, and 20 bases lay between the germline ends. In germline, CDR1 is GEAIGNYY, CDR2 EKD. The CDR3 loop reads CACDTGSGVYGGSWDTRQMFF. CDR3 coding DNA: TGTGCCTGTGACACCGGTTCTGGGGTATACGGAGGCTCCTGGGACACCCGACAGATGTTTTTC.

This clone was seen a few times. TCRdb shows a much larger clone's protein in place of this DNA's translation, and the two differ at residue 6, likely through a read error; the protein shown is translated from the DNA. The chain is built from TRDV3 and TRDJ1, with 8 bases identical to TRDD3. Germline V gene sequence: CDR1 TVYSNPD, CDR2 GDNSRS (reference sequence). Trimming took 1 base from V and 3 from J; bases not matched to a gene: 13. This CDR3 region has 16 residues. CDR3 nucleotide sequence: TGTGCCTTTATTGCCGCGGGATACGAGGTACCCGATAAACTCATCTTT. Its translation is CAFIAAGYEVPDKLIF.

The chain couples TRDV3 to TRDJ1; 9 bases align to TRDD3. Trimming at V came to 0 bases and at J to 4 bases, leaving 15 bases not matched to a gene. Per the germline V gene, CDR1 is TVYSNPD and CDR2 is GDNSRS (reference sequence). The CDR3 runs 17 residues. This CDR3 reads CAFRKGIRGKLIDKLIF. CDR3 in DNA: TGTGCCTTTAGAAAGGGGATACGCGGGAAGCTTATCGATAAACTCATCTTT.

This clone has a handful of counts. TCRdb pairs this DNA with a much larger clone's protein that differs at residue 5, likely a read error; the protein shown was translated from the DNA. CDR3 in amino acids: CAFSRPMLSGGYALGKLIF. The CDR3 nucleotides are TGTGCCTTTTCGAGACCAATGCTCTCTGGGGGATATGCCCTGGGTAAACTCATCTTT. This chain uses TRDV3 with TRDJ1; TRDD3 matches at 10 bases. This CDR3 contains 19 residues. CDR1 is TVYSNPD and CDR2 is GDNSRS in the germline V gene (reference sequence). V dropped 2 bases and J dropped 7; count of bases not matched to a gene: 25.

This clone turned up a few times. A far larger clone is only one base removed, so a read error is likely. The same CDR3 is also encoded by other DNA sequences in this sample. CDR3: CAWAQTGGPYTDKLIF. CDR3 DNA sequence: TGTGCCTGGGCCCAAACTGGGGGACCCTACACTGATAAACTCATCTTT. This chain joins TRDV2 and TRDJ1; 9 bases agree with TRDD3. The germline V gene encodes CDR1 GEAIGNYY and CDR2 EKD. The CDR3 is 16 amino acids.

This clone appeared a few times. Only one base separates this from a far larger clonotype, so it likely reflects a read error. This chain links TRDV2 with TRDJ1, with 8 bases identical to TRDD3. The V segment lost 1 base and the J segment 8 bases; nucleotides outside the gene matches: 26. From germline, CDR1 is GEAIGNYY and CDR2 EKD. The CDR3 has 20 amino acids. CDR3 residues: CACDTLTAGGHEGSNEKLIF. The CDR3 region has the DNA TGTGCCTGTGACACGTTGACCGCTGGGGGACACGAAGGGTCCAACGAAAAACTCATCTTT.

Remarks on this clone: The protein given by TCRdb reflects a much larger clone and differs at residue 9 from this DNA's translation, likely from a read error; the protein shown is the DNA's translation. The V gene is TRDV2, the J gene TRDJ1; the D is unclear. V was shortened by 1 base and J by 9 bases, with 17 bases between the two germline ends. The length of the CDR3 is 14 residues. Germline V CDR1 and CDR2: GEAIGNYY, EKD. The CDR3 protein is CACDTVEVMRELIF. CDR3 sequence (DNA): TGTGCCTGTGACACTGTAGAGGTCATGCGGGAACTCATCTTT.

In regard to this clone: This sequence is one base from a far larger clone and is likely a read error. Other nucleotide sequences from this sample produce the same CDR3. The chain is built from TRDV2 and TRDJ1; D is uncertain. The CDR3 length is 16 residues. Germline CDR1 is GEAIGNYY and CDR2 is EKD. The CDR3 loop reads CACDTVTPNRSDKLIF. Written as DNA, the CDR3 is TGCGCCTGTGACACCGTAACTCCCAATCGGTCCGATAAACTCATCTTT.

This clone showed up just a few times. Since a much larger clone is just one base distant, this may be a read error. This CDR3 is also generated by other DNA sequences in the sample. The rearrangement joins TRDV2 to TRDJ1; TRDD3 matches 11 bases. The CDR3 runs to 18 residues. Germline assignment: CDR1 GEAIGNYY and CDR2 EKD. The CDR3 loop reads CACDPLGAGGYPTDKLIF. The DNA of the CDR3 is TGTGCCTGTGACCCCCTAGGCGCTGGGGGATACCCCACCGACAAACTCATCTTT.

This clone was counted a few times. A much bigger clone sits one base away, suggesting this may be a read error. The same CDR3 is also encoded by other DNA sequences in this sample. The CDR3 sequence is CACDTLSLGDTQADKLIF. CDR3 nucleotide sequence: TGTGCCTGTGACACCCTTTCGCTGGGAGATACGCAAGCCGATAAACTCATCTTT. The rearrangement joins TRDV2 to TRDJ1; TRDD3 might be the D (6 bases). Germline V gene lookup returns CDR1 GEAIGNYY and CDR2 EKD. Trimming took off 0 bases at V and 3 bases at J, with 22 bases between the two ends. The CDR3 totals 18 residues.

Of note for this clone: It differs at one base from a far larger clone, so likely a read error. J is TRDJ1 and V is TRDV1, with a weak D call TRDD3 (6 bases). TCRdb does not report a J gene; here it was assigned by matching the DNA to germline references. Germline CDR1 and CDR2: TSWWSYY and QGS. The CDR3 covers 25 residues. V was shortened by 1 base and J by 7 bases, with 46 bases between the two germline ends. CDR3 sequence reads: CALGEPNPFPLLFSSQWILLGKLIF. CDR3 sequence (DNA): TGTGCTCTTGGGGAACCCAACCCATTCCCCCTCCTGTTTTCCTCCCAATGGATACTACTCGGTAAACTCATCTTT.

This clone is deemed medium-sized. The V gene is TRDV2, the J gene TRDJ1; D remains ambiguous. V dropped 1 base and J dropped 10 bases, with 21 bases sitting between them. The CDR3 runs to 15 residues. Germline CDR1 GEAIGNYY, CDR2 EKD. CDR3 region: CACDTAGAAEERLIF. CDR3 bases: TGTGCCTGTGACACTGCCGGGGCCGCAGAGGAACGACTCATCTTT.

As concerns this clone: Given a far larger clone just one base away, this is likely a sequencing read error. At the DNA level, this CDR3 is encoded by other sequences in the same sample as well. This chain connects TRDV2 to TRDJ1; TRDD3 agrees at 7 bases. Trimming took 3 bases from V and 0 from J; bases not matched to a gene: 9. Germline-derived CDR1 and CDR2 are GEAIGNYY and EKD. There are 16 residues in the CDR3. Here the CDR3 DNA reads TGTGCCTGTGACGGCCTGGGGGGATCATACACCGATAAACTCATCTTT. Amino acid sequence: CACDGLGGSYTDKLIF.

This clone appeared a few times. Only one base separates this from a far larger clonotype, so it likely reflects a read error. In the same sample, other DNA sequences code for this CDR3. V and J are TRDV3 and TRDJ1; D unclear. This CDR3 region has 16 residues. The ends were cut back, 2 bases at V and 5 bases at J, with 24 bases in the middle. Germline CDR1 TVYSNPD, CDR2 GDNSRS (reference sequence). Written as DNA, the CDR3 is TGTGCCTTTTTCGGCTTAGGCGGTGGGCTTGCAGATAAACTCATCTTT. Protein sequence: CAFFGLGGGLADKLIF.